The 32 T cell receptor beta chains reported below all come from one sample, sequenced in a study of T cells in Graves' hyperthyroidism and ophthalmopathy. TCR beta CDR3 region amplification was performed from RNA transcripts. HTBI primers drove first-round RT-PCR of the TCR CDR3. Via MiXCR, TCRdb re-called the multiplex PCR reads, giving one row per CDR3 protein. The table records about 400,000 distinct CDR3 sequences, about an eighth of them present only once. Material for sequencing was blood. These receptor sequences come from a woman between 18 and 29 years old with Graves' hyperthyroidism.

This clonotype came up a few times. The V gene is TRBV6-9, the J gene TRBJ2-5; 12 bases are shared with TRBD1. CDR1 MNHGY and CDR2 SVAAGI come from the germline V gene. The CDR3 runs 16 residues. After removal of 6 bases from V and 5 bases from J, the junction contained 10 bases not matched to a gene. The CDR3 region has the DNA TGTGCCAGCAGCTACACCGGGACAGGGGGCATGGAGACCCAGTACTTC. The encoded protein is CASSYTGTGGMETQYF.

This clonotype was seen many times. The chain is built from TRBV14 and TRBJ2-7; 9 nucleotides align to TRBD2. Germline-derived CDR1 and CDR2 are SGHDN and FVKESK. The CDR3 is made up of 15 amino acids. V shed 4 bases and J 6 bases; nucleotides not matched to a gene: 10. The CDR3 DNA reads as TGTGCCAGCAGCCGACTGGGACTAGCAGATACCGAGCAGTACTTC. This gives the protein CASSRLGLADTEQYF.

The rearrangement uses TRBV20-1 and TRBJ2-2; 7 bases agree with TRBD1. The CDR3 runs to 15 residues. Germline CDR1 DFQATT, CDR2 SNEGSKA (reference sequence). After removal of 3 bases from V and 5 bases from J, the junction contained 9 bases not matched to a gene. The CDR3 sequence: CSASVLAGGTGELFF. The CDR3 coding sequence is TGCAGTGCTAGCGTTCTGGCAGGGGGAACCGGGGAGCTGTTTTTT.

This clonotype appeared a few times. This rearrangement joins TRBV28 to TRBJ1-2; TRBD1 aligns across 7 bases. This CDR3 is 14 amino acids long. CDR1 is MDHEN, CDR2 SYDVKM, per germline. V was pared by 1 base and J by 8 bases, with 7 bases of the junction left unmatched. The CDR3 sequence: CASSLFVRGQGYTF. The CDR3 nucleotides read TGTGCCAGCAGTTTATTTGTTAGGGGACAGGGCTACACCTTC.

The chain combines TRBV6-1 with TRBJ2-1; 9 bases are a match to TRBD1. The CDR3 covers 15 residues. Per the germline V gene, CDR1 is MNHNS and CDR2 is SASEGT. Trimming removed 8 bases from V and 6 bases from J; junction bases left unmatched: 11. CDR3 in DNA: TGTGCCAGCGGTAGAGGGGGACAGGGCGGCAATGAGCAGTTCTTC. Protein sequence: CASGRGGQGGNEQFF.

This clonotype was observed at least ten times. The chain joins TRBV6-2 or TRBV6-3 to TRBJ2-7, with D possibly being TRBD1 (6 bases). The ends were cut back, 6 bases at V and 9 bases at J, with 9 bases in the middle. The germline V gene encodes CDR1 MNHEY and CDR2 SVGEGT. This CDR3 is 10 amino acids long. In DNA form, the CDR3 reads TGTGCCAGCAGGGGGGCAACGCAGTACTTC. The encoded protein is CASRGATQYF.

The sample holds a few counts of this clonotype. The chain uses TRBV5-8 and TRBJ2-3; weak D call: TRBD1 (7 bases). The germline V gene has CDR1 SGHTS and CDR2 YDEGEE. Trimming removed 1 base from V and 3 bases from J, with 12 bases in between. The CDR3 is made up of 15 amino acids. CDR3 in amino acids: CASSLSGGITDTQYF. Written as DNA, the CDR3 is TGTGCCAGCAGCTTGTCAGGGGGGATAACAGATACGCAGTATTTT.

The chain uses TRBV10-2 and TRBJ1-2; 8 bases map to TRBD1. The germline V gene has CDR1 WSHSY and CDR2 SAAADI. V lost 8 bases, J lost 6 bases, and 14 bases stayed unmatched. CDR3 length: 15 residues. The CDR3, as DNA: TGCGCCAGCCATCTTGGTAGGACAGGGATTAATGGCTACACCTTC. This translates into CASHLGRTGINGYTF.

Many counts were recorded for this clonotype. The rearrangement uses TRBV27 and TRBJ1-6; no clear D. The CDR3 is 13 amino acids. The V gene lost 0 bases and the J gene lost 7 bases, with 4 bases spanning the gap. Germline loops: CDR1 MNHEY, CDR2 SMNVEV (reference sequence). This CDR3 reads CASSLSQNSPLHF. DNA of the CDR3: TGTGCCAGCAGTTTATCGCAAAATTCACCCCTCCACTTT.

This clonotype was counted at least ten times. This sequence joins TRBV6-6 and TRBJ1-3; D not resolved. The CDR3 totals 18 residues. Per the germline V gene, CDR1 is MNHNY and CDR2 is SVGAGI (reference sequence). The V end was cut by 2 bases, the J end by 2 bases, with 19 bases between. The CDR3 region is CASSYVGSISGPGNTIYF. In DNA, the CDR3 is TGTGCCAGCAGTTACGTAGGGTCAATATCAGGCCCTGGAAACACCATATATTTT.

This clonotype was counted many times. V gene TRBV30 combines with J gene TRBJ2-7; no clear D. The CDR3 runs 11 residues. The V gene lost 0 bases and the J gene lost 4 bases, with 4 bases spanning the gap. Germline CDR1 GTSNPN, CDR2 SVGIG (reference sequence). CDR3 in amino acids: CAWSVAYEQYF. Written as DNA, the CDR3 is TGTGCCTGGAGTGTCGCATACGAGCAGTACTTC.

There are a few counts of this clonotype. The gene calls are TRBV20-1 and TRBJ2-6; the match to TRBD1 covers 9 bases. The V gene end was trimmed by 3 bases and the J gene end by 4 bases; junction bases not matched to a gene: 7. This CDR3 is 16 amino acids long. Germline lookup yields CDR1 DFQATT and CDR2 SNEGSKA (reference sequence). CDR3 sequence (DNA): TGCAGTGCTAGTTCACAGGGGGCGCTCGGGGCCAACGTCCTGACTTTC. This gives the protein CSASSQGALGANVLTF.

This clonotype was picked up many times. The J gene is TRBJ1-5, the V gene TRBV6-2 or TRBV6-3, with 8 positions matching TRBD1. CDR3 length: 15 residues. Germline V gene data show CDR1 as MNHEY and CDR2 as SVGEGT. Trimming removed 4 bases from V and 5 bases from J; junction bases left unmatched: 7. CDR3 DNA sequence: TGTGCCAGCAGTTTGGGACAGGAGTCCTATCAGCCCCAGCATTTT. It specifies CASSLGQESYQPQHF.

The chain is built from TRBV6-5 and TRBJ2-5; 10 nucleotides match TRBD1. Germline V gene sequence: CDR1 MNHEY, CDR2 SVGAGI. The CDR3 loop spans 17 amino acids. With 3 bases clipped from V and 5 bases from J, the junction kept 12 bases outside the gene matches. CDR3 residues: CASSYFPRTGGSETQYF. The CDR3 bases are TGTGCCAGCAGTTATTTCCCTCGGACAGGGGGTTCGGAGACCCAGTACTTC.

This clonotype was found a few times. V is TRBV6-5 and J is TRBJ2-1; TRBD2 aligns across 14 bases. The CDR3 spans 15 residues. Germline-derived CDR1 and CDR2 are MNHEY and SVGAGI. V lost 7 bases, J lost 5 bases, and 4 bases stayed unmatched. CDR3 DNA sequence: TGTGCCAGCACTTGGGGACTAGCGGGAGACAATGAGCAGTTCTTC. Amino acids: CASTWGLAGDNEQFF.

The table lists this clonotype with a few counts. The rearrangement links TRBV6-2 or TRBV6-3 to TRBJ2-7; 8 bases match TRBD2. V was clipped by 2 bases and J by 0 bases; unmatched bases: 18. CDR3 size: 20 residues. Germline assignment: CDR1 MNHEY and CDR2 SVGEGT. The CDR3 loop is CASSYPTAGGGGVSSYEQYF. CDR3 DNA: TGTGCCAGCAGTTACCCAACCGCGGGGGGCGGCGGGGTGAGCTCCTACGAGCAGTACTTC.

This clonotype has a count of ten or more. The chain couples TRBV28 to TRBJ2-3; 7 nucleotides align to TRBD1. J was trimmed by 4 bases and V by 8 bases; bases with no gene match: 9. The CDR3 is 14 amino acids. Germline loops: CDR1 MDHEN, CDR2 SYDVKM. CDR3 residues: CASGIDRVADTQYF. CDR3 bases: TGTGCCAGCGGGATTGACAGGGTGGCAGATACGCAGTATTTT.

This clonotype was counted at least ten times. The chain is built from TRBV6-1 and TRBJ1-5, with D unresolved. Germline V gene data show CDR1 as MNHNS and CDR2 as SASEGT. CDR3 length: 15 amino acids. V lost 7 bases to trimming and J lost 0 bases, with 13 bases between them. The CDR3 reads CASTDQTNSNQPQHF. Here the CDR3 DNA reads TGTGCCAGCACCGACCAGACAAATAGCAATCAGCCCCAGCATTTT.

The chain employs TRBV27 and TRBJ2-5; the match to TRBD2 covers 12 bases. The CDR3 is 14 residues long. The V gene's germline CDR1 is MNHEY and CDR2 SMNVEV (reference sequence). V was clipped by 5 bases and J by 7 bases; unmatched bases: 5. CDR3 loop: CASSRRLAGVTQYF. The CDR3 nucleotides read TGTGCCAGCAGTCGAAGACTAGCGGGAGTGACCCAGTACTTC.

This clonotype was counted a few times. V is TRBV14 and J is TRBJ2-3, with unresolved D. This CDR3 contains 15 residues. Trimming stripped 0 bases from V and 2 bases from J, with 9 bases between. Germline values: CDR1 SGHDN, CDR2 FVKESK. CDR3 amino acids: CASSQDRPFTDTQYF. CDR3 in DNA: TGTGCCAGCAGCCAAGACAGGCCGTTCACAGATACGCAGTATTTT.

Points on this clonotype: One end of the junction does not line up with germline, which may come from a read error. The rearrangement links TRBV5-1 to TRBJ2-7; D is tentatively TRBD1 or TRBD2 (5 bases each). Germline values: CDR1 SGHRS, CDR2 YFSETQ. The CDR3 is 13 amino acids. The DNA for the CDR3 is TGTGCCAGCGGCCAGAAAAGGGGCTACGAGCAGTACTTC. It yields the protein CASGQKRGYEQYF.

This clonotype was recorded many times. The V gene is TRBV5-1, the J gene TRBJ1-2, with 7 bases aligning to TRBD1. Germline-derived CDR1 and CDR2 are SGHRS and YFSETQ. J was trimmed by 8 bases and V by 4 bases; bases with no gene match: 11. CDR3 length: 14 residues. The CDR3 spells CASSPTGSSVGYTF. The CDR3 DNA sequence: TGCGCCAGCAGCCCGACAGGGTCCTCGGTCGGCTACACCTTC. Full variable domain (remainder filled in from reference TRBV5-1 and TRBJ1-2): KAGVTQTPRYLIKTRGQQVTLSCSPISGHRSVSWYQQTPGQGLQFLFEYFSETQRNKGNFPGRFSGRQFSNSRSEMNVSTLELGDSALYLCASSPTGSSVGYTFGSGTRLTVV.

The chain is built from TRBV19 and TRBJ2-6; no definite D call. CDR3 length: 16 residues. V was clipped by 2 bases and J by 0 bases, with 8 bases between them. Germline CDR1 and CDR2: LNHDA and SQIVND (reference sequence). CDR3 sequence reads: CASSITGSSGANVLTF. CDR3 sequence (DNA): TGTGCCAGTAGTATAACTGGAAGCTCTGGGGCCAACGTCCTGACTTTC.

The table lists this clonotype with many counts. This chain connects TRBV5-5 to TRBJ2-3; D is uncertain. V gave up 3 bases and J gave up 0 bases, with 14 bases separating them. Germline V gene data show CDR1 as SGHKS and CDR2 as YYEKEE (reference sequence). CDR3 length equals 16 residues. DNA of the CDR3: TGTGCCAGCAGCTCTTATAGGGCTACTAGCACAGATACGCAGTATTTT. It yields the protein CASSSYRATSTDTQYF.

At least ten counts were recorded for this clonotype. The chain joins TRBV20-1 to TRBJ2-3, with 8 bases matching TRBD2. Germline assignment: CDR1 DFQATT and CDR2 SNEGSKA (reference sequence). CDR3 length equals 15 residues. J lost 0 bases, V lost 6 bases, and 8 bases had no gene match. In nucleotides, the CDR3 is TGCAGTGCGCGGAGCGGGAGTCGAAGCACAGATACGCAGTATTTT. Translated: CSARSGSRSTDTQYF.

This clonotype was recorded at least ten times. The chain links TRBV7-2 to TRBJ2-2; D is ambiguous. The CDR3 totals 15 residues. CDR1 and CDR2 (germline): SGHTA, FQGNSA. Trimming pared 5 bases from V and 6 bases from J, leaving 16 bases between. The CDR3, as DNA: TGTGCCAGCAGCCCTTTGTTTCGGGCATCCGGGGAGCTGTTTTTT. Encoded protein: CASSPLFRASGELFF.

In this sample, this clonotype turned up many times. The chain combines TRBV20-1 with TRBJ2-1; 11 nucleotides align to TRBD2. CDR3 length: 17 residues. Unmatched junction bases numbered 10, after V lost 1 base and J lost 5 bases. Germline values: CDR1 DFQATT, CDR2 SNEGSKA (reference sequence). CDR3 residues: CSARGIIAGGPHNEQFF. CDR3 nucleotide sequence: TGCAGTGCTAGAGGGATCATAGCGGGAGGGCCACACAATGAGCAGTTCTTC.

This clonotype has ten or more counts. V usage is TRBV27 and J usage is TRBJ2-5; D unclear. Trimming pared 7 bases from V and 4 bases from J, leaving 4 bases between. Germline CDR1 is MNHEY and CDR2 is SMNVEV (reference sequence). The CDR3 loop spans 10 amino acids. CDR3: CASIGETQYF. DNA for the CDR3: TGTGCCAGCATCGGAGAGACCCAGTACTTC.

This clonotype was observed many times. In DNA form, the CDR3 reads TGTGCCAGCAGTCCGCCGGGTAATTCACCCCTCCACTTT. Encoded protein: CASSPPGNSPLHF. This chain links TRBV28 with TRBJ1-6; D is undetermined. The CDR3 spans 13 residues. Germline-derived CDR1 and CDR2 are MDHEN and SYDVKM. V was trimmed by 5 bases and J by 6 bases, leaving 8 bases between them.

This clonotype occurred many times. This rearrangement joins TRBV20-1 to TRBJ2-7; no reliable D call. This CDR3 has 16 amino acids. Trimming removed 0 bases at V and 0 bases at J, with 15 bases between. Germline CDR1 reads DFQATT; CDR2 reads SNEGSKA (reference sequence). This CDR3 is CSARDPGSSSSYEQYF. The CDR3 DNA sequence: TGCAGTGCTAGAGATCCTGGGTCTTCGAGCTCCTACGAGCAGTACTTC.

The chain is built from TRBV19 and TRBJ2-2; no firm D call. This CDR3 is 14 amino acids long. V was pared by 9 bases and J by 2 bases, with 13 bases between. Germline V gene data show CDR1 as LNHDA and CDR2 as SQIVND (reference sequence). The CDR3: CASRRTQNTGELFF. CDR3 nucleotides: TGTGCCAGCCGGCGGACCCAAAACACCGGGGAGCTGTTTTTT.

This clonotype was recorded many times. The gene calls are TRBV11-2 and TRBJ2-1, with TRBD2 matching over 7 bases. CDR3 size: 19 residues. The germline V gene encodes CDR1 SGHAT and CDR2 FQNNGV. With 5 bases clipped from V and 6 bases from J, the junction kept 22 bases outside the gene matches. CDR3 nucleotides: TGTGCCAGCAGCCGGACGCTGTTGCGGGAGCAGAAAGACGGCAATGAGCAGTTCTTC. As protein: CASSRTLLREQKDGNEQFF.